This T cell receptor beta chain was found in a study of cytomegalovirus exposure and HLA in healthy donors. It was with 60 Vbeta and 13 Jbeta primers that the PCR ran. Sequencing used immunoSEQ multiplex PCR; TCRdb keeps in-frame clones, though not all of them. The sample comprises fewer than 150,000 clones, 70% of which are singletons, and about 1.5% rests with the top ten. Germline V CDR1 and CDR2: MNHEY, SMNVEV (reference sequence). Between the trimmed V and J ends, which lost 5 bases and 6 bases, there was a span of 19 bases. CDR3 size: 16 residues. V and J are TRBV27 and TRBJ1-4; D perhaps matches TRBD1 (6 bases). The source material was PBMCs. This receptor was taken from a woman aged 30 to 39 in good health and CMV-seronegative. The CDR3 nucleotides read TGTGCCAGCAGTCAACTGACGGGGGGCAGGCATGAAAAACTGTTTTTT. It codes for CASSQLTGGRHEKLFF. Full variable domain (remainder filled in from reference TRBV27 and TRBJ1-4): EAQVTQNPRYLITVTGKKLTVTCSQNMNHEYMSWYRQDPGLGLRQIYYSMNVEVTDKGDVPEGYKVSRKEKRNFPLILESPSPNQTSLYFCASSQLTGGRHEKLFFGSGTQLSVL.